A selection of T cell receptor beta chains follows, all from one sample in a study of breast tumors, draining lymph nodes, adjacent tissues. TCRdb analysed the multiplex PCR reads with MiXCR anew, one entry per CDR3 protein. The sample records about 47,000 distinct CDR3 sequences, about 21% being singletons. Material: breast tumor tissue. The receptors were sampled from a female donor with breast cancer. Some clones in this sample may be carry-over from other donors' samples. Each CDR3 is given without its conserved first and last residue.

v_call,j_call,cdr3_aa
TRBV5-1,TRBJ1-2,ASSLGQGPGGNYGYT
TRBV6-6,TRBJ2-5,ASSYSEGGTQY
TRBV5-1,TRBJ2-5,ASSLALGEETQY
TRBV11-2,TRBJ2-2,ASSSGVAGELF
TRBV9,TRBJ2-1,ASSVADRANEQF
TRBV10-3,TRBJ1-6,AISESTGSPLH
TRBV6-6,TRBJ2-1,ASSYSRGRSGRGNEQF
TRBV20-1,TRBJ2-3,SAMGLAGGPADTQY
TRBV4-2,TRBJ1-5,ASSGTGDNQPQH
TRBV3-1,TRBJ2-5,ASSPRSGGEETQY
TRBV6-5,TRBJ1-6,ASSSGDRLYNSPLH
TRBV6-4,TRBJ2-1,ASSDSAGVYNEQF
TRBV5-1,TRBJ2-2,ASSLSRAYTGELF
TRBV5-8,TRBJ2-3,ASSGGTSITDTQY
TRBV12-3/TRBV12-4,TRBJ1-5,ASSWTGPQPQH
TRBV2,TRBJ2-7,ASSVEGYEQY
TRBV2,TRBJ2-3,ASSRDRTTDTQY
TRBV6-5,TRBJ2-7,ASSSGGFLEQY
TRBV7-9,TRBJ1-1,ASSFHRGNTEAF
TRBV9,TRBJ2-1,ASSAGGRYNEQF
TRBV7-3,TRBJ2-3,ASSLSPRAGGVTDTQY
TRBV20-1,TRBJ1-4,SARGQGAF
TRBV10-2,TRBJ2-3,ASRLGLSATDTQY
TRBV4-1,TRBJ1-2,AGSQETGQGYDYT
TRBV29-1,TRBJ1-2,SVEDEKHYGYT
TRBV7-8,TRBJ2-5,ASGGRGTQY
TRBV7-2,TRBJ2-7,ASSLGGPSSYEQY
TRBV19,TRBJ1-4,ASSIAGVGLGNEKLF
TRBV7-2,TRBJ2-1,ASSFYSLRTSHEQF